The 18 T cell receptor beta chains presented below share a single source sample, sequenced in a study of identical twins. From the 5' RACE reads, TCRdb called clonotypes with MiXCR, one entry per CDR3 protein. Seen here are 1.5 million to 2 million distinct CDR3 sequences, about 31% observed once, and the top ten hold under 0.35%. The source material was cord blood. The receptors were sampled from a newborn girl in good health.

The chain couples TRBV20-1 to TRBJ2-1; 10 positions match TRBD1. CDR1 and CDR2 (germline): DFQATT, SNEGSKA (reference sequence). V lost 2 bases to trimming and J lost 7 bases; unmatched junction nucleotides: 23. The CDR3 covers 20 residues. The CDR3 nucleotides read TGCAGTGCTAGACCCTTCCTCCCGGGACAGGGGAAAGGTTGGAGGAATGAGCAGTTCTTC. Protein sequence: CSARPFLPGQGKGWRNEQFF.

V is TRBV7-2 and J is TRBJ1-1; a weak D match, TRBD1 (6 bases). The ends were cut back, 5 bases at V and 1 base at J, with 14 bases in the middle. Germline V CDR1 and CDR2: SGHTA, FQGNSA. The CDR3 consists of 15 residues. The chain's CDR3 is CASSPRKGQNTEAFF. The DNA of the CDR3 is TGTGCCAGCAGCCCGAGGAAGGGACAGAACACTGAAGCTTTCTTT.

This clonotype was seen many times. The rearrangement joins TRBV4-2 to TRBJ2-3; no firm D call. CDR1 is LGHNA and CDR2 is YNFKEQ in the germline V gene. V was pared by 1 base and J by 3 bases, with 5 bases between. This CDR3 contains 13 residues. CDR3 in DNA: TGTGCCAGCAGCCAAGTGCGGACAGATACGCAGTATTTT. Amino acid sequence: CASSQVRTDTQYF.

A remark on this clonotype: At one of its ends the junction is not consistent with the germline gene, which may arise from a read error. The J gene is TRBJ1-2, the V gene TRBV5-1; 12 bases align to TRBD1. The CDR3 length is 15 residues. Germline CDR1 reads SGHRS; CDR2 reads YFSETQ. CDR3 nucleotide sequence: TGCGCCAGCAGCTTGGAGGGACAGGGGGCCTATGGCGACACCTTC. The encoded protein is CASSLEGQGAYGDTF. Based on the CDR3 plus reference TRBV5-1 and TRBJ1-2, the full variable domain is KAGVTQTPRYLIKTRGQQVTLSCSPISGHRSVSWYQQTPGQGLQFLFEYFSETQRNKGNFPGRFSGRQFSNSRSEMNVSTLELGDSALYLCASSLEGQGAYGDTFGSGTRLTVV.

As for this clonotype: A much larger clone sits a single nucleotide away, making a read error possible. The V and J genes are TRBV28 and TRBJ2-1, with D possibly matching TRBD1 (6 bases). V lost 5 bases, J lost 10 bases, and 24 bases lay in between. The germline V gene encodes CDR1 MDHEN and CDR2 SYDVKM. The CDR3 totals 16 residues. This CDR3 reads CASSPPTGYISYEQFF. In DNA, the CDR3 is TGTGCCAGCAGTCCTCCCACAGGGTACATCTCCTACGAGCAGTTCTTC.

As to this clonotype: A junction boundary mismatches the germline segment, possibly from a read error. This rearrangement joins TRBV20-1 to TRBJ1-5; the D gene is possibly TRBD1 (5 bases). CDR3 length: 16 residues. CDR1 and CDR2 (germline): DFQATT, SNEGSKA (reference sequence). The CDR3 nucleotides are TGCAGTGCTGGAGACCAGCGACAGATTAGCAATCAGCCCCAGCATTTT. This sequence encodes CSAGDQRQISNQPQHF.

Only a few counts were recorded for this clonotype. DNA for the CDR3: TGCAGTGCTCCGGACGGAAACCTGAACTATGGCTACACCTTC. Its translation: CSAPDGNLNYGYTF. This sequence joins TRBV20-1 and TRBJ1-2; D unresolved. Germline CDR1 is DFQATT and CDR2 is SNEGSKA (reference sequence). This CDR3 contains 14 residues. Trimming removed 5 bases at V and 2 bases at J, with 15 bases between.

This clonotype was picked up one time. The CDR3 coding sequence is TGTGCCAGCAGTTTCGGCGGGAGGGCCGGGTACGAGCAGTACTTC. Its protein product is CASSFGGRAGYEQYF. The V and J genes are TRBV12-3 or TRBV12-4 and TRBJ2-7; 9 bases are shared with TRBD2. CDR3 size: 15 residues. Germline trimming cut 3 bases from V and 4 bases from J; bases unmatched to any gene: 7.

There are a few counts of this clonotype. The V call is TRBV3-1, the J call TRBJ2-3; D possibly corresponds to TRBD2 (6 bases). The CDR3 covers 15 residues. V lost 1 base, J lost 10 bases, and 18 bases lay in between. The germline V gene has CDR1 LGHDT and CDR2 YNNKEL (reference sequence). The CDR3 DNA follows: TGTGCCAGCAGCCAAGTCCTCCGGGACTCTCCTCCGCAGTATTTT. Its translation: CASSQVLRDSPPQYF.

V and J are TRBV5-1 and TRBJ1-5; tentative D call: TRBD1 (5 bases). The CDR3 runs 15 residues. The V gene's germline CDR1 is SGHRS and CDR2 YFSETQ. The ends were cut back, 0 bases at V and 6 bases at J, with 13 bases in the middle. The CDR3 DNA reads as TGCGCCAGCAGCTTGGGAGGGGAAGGGGCTCAGCCCCAGCATTTT. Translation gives CASSLGGEGAQPQHF. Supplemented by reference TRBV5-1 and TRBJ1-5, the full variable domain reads KAGVTQTPRYLIKTRGQQVTLSCSPISGHRSVSWYQQTPGQGLQFLFEYFSETQRNKGNFPGRFSGRQFSNSRSEMNVSTLELGDSALYLCASSLGGEGAQPQHFGDGTRLSIL.

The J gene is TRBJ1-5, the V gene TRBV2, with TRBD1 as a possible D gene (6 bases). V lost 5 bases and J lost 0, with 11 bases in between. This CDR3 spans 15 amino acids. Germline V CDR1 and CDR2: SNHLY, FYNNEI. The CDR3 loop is CASSPQGISNQPQHF. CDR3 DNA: TGTGCCAGCAGTCCCCAGGGGATTAGCAATCAGCCCCAGCATTTT. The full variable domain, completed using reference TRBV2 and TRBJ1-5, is EPEVTQTPSHQVTQMGQEVILRCVPISNHLYFYWYRQILGQKVEFLVSFYNNEISEKSEIFDDQFSVERPDGSNFTLKIRSTKLEDSAMYFCASSPQGISNQPQHFGDGTRLSIL.

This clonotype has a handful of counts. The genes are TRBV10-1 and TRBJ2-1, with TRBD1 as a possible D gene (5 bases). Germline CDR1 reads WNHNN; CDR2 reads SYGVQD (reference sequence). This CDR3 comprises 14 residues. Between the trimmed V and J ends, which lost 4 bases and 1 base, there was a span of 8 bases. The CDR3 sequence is CASSGQFSYNEQFF. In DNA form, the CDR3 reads TGCGCCAGCAGTGGACAGTTTTCCTACAATGAGCAGTTCTTC.

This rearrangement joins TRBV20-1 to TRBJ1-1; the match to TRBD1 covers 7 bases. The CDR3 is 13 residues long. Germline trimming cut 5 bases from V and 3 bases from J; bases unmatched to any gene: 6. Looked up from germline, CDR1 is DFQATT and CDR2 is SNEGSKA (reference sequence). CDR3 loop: CSAHDQGDTEAFF. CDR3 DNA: TGCAGTGCTCACGACCAGGGGGACACTGAAGCTTTCTTT.

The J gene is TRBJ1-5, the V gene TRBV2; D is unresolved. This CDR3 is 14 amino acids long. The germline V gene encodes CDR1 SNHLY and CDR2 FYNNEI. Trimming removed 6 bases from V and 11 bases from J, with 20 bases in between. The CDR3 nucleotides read TGTGCCAGCAGCCCAACGTTTACCAGAAATACCCAGCATTTT. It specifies CASSPTFTRNTQHF.

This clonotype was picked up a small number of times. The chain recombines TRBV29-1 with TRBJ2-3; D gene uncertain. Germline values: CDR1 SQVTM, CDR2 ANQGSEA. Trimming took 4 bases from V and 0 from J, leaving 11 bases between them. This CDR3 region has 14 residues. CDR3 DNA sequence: TGCAGCGTTGTGGGTAGAACTAGCACAGATACGCAGTATTTT. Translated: CSVVGRTSTDTQYF.

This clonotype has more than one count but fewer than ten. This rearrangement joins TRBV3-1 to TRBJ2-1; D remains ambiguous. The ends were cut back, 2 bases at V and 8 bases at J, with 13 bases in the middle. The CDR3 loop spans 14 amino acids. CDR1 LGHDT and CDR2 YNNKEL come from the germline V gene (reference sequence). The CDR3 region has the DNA TGTGCCAGCAGCCAACGCACCTTTAGATATGAGCAGTTCTTC. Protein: CASSQRTFRYEQFF.

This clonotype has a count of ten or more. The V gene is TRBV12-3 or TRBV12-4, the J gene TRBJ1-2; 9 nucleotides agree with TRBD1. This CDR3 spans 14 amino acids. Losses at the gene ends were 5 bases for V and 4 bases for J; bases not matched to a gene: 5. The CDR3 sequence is CASSPGQGSYGYTF. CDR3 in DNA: TGTGCCAGCAGTCCGGGACAGGGAAGCTATGGCTACACCTTC.

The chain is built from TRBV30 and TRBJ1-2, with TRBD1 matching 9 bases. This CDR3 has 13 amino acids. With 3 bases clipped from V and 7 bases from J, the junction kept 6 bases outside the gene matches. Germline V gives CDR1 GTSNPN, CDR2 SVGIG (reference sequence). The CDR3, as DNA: TGTGCCTGGAGACTGACAGGGGGAGGTGGCTACACCTTC. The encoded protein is CAWRLTGGGGYTF. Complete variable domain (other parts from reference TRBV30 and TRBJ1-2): SQTIHQWPATLVQPVGSPLSLECTVEGTSNPNLYWYRQAAGRGLQLLFYSVGIGQISSEVPQNLSASRPQDRQFILSSKKLLLSDSGFYLCAWRLTGGGGYTFGSGTRLTVV.